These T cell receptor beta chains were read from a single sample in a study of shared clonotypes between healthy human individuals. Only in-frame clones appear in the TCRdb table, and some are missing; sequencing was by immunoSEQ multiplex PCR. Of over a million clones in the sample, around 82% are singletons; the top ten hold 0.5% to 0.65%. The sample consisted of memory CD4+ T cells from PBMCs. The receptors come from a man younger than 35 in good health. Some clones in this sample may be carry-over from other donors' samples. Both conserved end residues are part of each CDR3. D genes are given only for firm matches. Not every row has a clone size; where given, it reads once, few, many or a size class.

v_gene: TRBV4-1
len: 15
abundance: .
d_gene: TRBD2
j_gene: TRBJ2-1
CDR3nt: TGCGCCAGCAGCCGCGGACTAGCGGCCTACGGTGAGCAGTTCTTC
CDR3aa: CASSRGLAAYGEQFF

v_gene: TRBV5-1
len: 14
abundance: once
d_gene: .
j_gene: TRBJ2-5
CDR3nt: TGCGCCAGCAGCGCCAGGGGGGGACAAGAGACCCAGTACTTC
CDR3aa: CASSARGGQETQYF

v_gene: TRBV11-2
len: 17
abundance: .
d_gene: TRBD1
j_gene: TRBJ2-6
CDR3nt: TGTGCCACGGCTTCGGGACAGAGCCTCTCTGGGGCCAACGTCCTGACTTTC
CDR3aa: CATASGQSLSGANVLTF

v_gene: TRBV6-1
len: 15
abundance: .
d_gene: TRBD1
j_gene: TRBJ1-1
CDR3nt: TGTGCCAGCAGTCCCAACCCCAGGGGGCCCACTGAAGCTTTCTTT
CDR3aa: CASSPNPRGPTEAFF

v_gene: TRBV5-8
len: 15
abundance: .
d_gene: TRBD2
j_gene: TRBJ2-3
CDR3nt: TGTGCCAGCAGCCTGACTAGCGGGACCCCAGATACGCAGTATTTT
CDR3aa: CASSLTSGTPDTQYF

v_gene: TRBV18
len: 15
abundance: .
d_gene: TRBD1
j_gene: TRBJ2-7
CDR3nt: TGTGCCAGCTCACAGCCGGGACAGAGCTCCTACGAGCAGTACTTC
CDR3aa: CASSQPGQSSYEQYF

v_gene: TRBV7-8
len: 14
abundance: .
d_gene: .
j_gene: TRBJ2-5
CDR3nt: TGTGCCAGCAGTAAGAGTAATCCGAGGGAGACCCAGTACTTC
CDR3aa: CASSKSNPRETQYF

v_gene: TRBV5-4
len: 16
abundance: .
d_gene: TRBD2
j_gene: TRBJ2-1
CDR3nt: TGTGCCAGCAGCTTGTCGGTCGGGAGGGAATCCAATGAGCAGTTCTTC
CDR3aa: CASSLSVGRESNEQFF

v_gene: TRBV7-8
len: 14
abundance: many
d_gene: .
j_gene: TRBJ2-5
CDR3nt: TGTGCCAGCTTGGACGCCCGGAGTTCAGAGACCCAGTACTTC
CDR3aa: CASLDARSSETQYF

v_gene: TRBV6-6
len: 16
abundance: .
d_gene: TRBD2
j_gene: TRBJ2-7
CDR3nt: TGTGCCAGCAGCAATGGACTAGCGTCTAGCTCCTACGAGCAGTACTTC
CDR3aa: CASSNGLASSSYEQYF

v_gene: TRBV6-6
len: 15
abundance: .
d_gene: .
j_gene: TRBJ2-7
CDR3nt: TGTGCCAGCAGTACCACCGGGGCAGCGGCCTACGAGCAGTACTTC
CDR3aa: CASSTTGAAAYEQYF

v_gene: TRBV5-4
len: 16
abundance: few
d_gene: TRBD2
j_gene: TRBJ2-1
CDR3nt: TGTGCCAGCAGCTCGCCGACTAGCGGGAGAACGAATGAGCAGTTCTTC
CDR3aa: CASSSPTSGRTNEQFF

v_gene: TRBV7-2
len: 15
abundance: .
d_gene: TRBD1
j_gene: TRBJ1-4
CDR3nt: TGTGCCAGCAGCCGGCCCGGGACAGGTGTTTTAAAACTGTTTTTT
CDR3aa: CASSRPGTGVLKLFF

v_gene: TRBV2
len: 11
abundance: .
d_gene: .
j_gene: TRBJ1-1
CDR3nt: TGTGCCAGCAGACCGACAGGAAAAGCTTTCTTT
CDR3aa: CASRPTGKAFF

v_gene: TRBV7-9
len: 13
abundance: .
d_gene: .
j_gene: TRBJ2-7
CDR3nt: TGTGCCAGCAGCAGGAAGGGGCTCTACGAGCAGTACTTC
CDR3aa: CASSRKGLYEQYF

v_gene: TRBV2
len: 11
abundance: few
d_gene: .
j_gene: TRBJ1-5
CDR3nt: TGTGCCAGCAGTGAAGAGGGGCCCCAGCATTTT
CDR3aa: CASSEEGPQHF

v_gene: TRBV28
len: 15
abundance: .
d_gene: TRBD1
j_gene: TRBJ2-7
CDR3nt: TGTGCCAGCAGTCCGCCGACAGGGCTCTCCTACGAGCAGTACTTC
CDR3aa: CASSPPTGLSYEQYF

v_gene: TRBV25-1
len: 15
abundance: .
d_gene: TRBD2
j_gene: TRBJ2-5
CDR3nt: TGTGCCAGCAGTGCTCCGACGGGGGGGGGAGAGACCCAGTACTTC
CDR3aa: CASSAPTGGGETQYF

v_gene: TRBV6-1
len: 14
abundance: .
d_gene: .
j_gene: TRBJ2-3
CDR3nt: TGTGCCAGCAGCCCGGGACCTGGGACAGATACGCAGTATTTT
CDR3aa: CASSPGPGTDTQYF

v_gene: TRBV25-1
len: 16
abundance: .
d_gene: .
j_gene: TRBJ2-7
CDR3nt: TGTGCCAGCAGTCCAAATGGTGGGGGGCCGTCCTACGAGCAGTACTTC
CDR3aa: CASSPNGGGPSYEQYF

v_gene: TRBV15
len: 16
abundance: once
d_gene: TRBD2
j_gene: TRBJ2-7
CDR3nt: TGTGCCACCAGCAGAGATCGAGCGGGAGGGCCGCGGGAGCAGTACTTC
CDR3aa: CATSRDRAGGPREQYF

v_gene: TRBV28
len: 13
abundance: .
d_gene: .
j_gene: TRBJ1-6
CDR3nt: TGTGCCAGCAGTTTAGACAGATATTCACCCCTCCACTTT
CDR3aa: CASSLDRYSPLHF

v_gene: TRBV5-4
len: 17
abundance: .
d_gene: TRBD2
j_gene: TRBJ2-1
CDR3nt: TGTGCCAGCAGCTTAGGACTAGCGGGAGGTTCGTACAATGAGCAGTTCTTC
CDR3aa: CASSLGLAGGSYNEQFF

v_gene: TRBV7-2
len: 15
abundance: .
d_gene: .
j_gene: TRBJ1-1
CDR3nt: TGTGCCAGCAGCCTCGAAGGGTTCATGAACACTGAAGCTTTCTTT
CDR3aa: CASSLEGFMNTEAFF

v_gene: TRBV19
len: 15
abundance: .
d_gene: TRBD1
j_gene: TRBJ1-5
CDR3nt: TGTGCCAGTACCCGGACAGGGGGGATTAATCAGCCCCAGCATTTT
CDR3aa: CASTRTGGINQPQHF

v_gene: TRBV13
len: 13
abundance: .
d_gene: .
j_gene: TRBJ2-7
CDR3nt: TGTGCCAGCAGCCCGCGCAGGGTCGACGAGCAGTACTTC
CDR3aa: CASSPRRVDEQYF

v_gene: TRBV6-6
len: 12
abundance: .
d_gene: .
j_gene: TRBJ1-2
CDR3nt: TGTGCCAGCACCAAATTCGACTATGGCTACACCTTC
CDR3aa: CASTKFDYGYTF

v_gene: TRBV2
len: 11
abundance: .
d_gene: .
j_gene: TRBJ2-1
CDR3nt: TGTGCCAGCAGAGGGTACAATGAGCAGTTCTTC
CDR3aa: CASRGYNEQFF

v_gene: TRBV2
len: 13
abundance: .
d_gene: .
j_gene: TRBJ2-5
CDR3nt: TGTGCCAGCAGTGTGGAAGCGCAAGAGACCCAGTACTTC
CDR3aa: CASSVEAQETQYF

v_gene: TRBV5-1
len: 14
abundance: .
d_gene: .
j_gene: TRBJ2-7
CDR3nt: TGCGCCAGCAGCTTGGGGGTGACAGCCTACGAGCAGTACTTC
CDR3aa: CASSLGVTAYEQYF

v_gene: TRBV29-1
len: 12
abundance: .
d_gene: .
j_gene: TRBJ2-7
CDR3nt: TGCAGCGTCACATTTTCCGGCTACGAGCAGTACTTC
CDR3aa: CSVTFSGYEQYF

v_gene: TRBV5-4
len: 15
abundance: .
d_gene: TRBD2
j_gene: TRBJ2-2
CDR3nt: TGTGCCAGCAGGCCAGGACTAGCGGCCACCGGGGAGCTGTTTTTT
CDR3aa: CASRPGLAATGELFF

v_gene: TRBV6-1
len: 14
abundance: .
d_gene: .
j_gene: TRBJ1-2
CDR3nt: TGTGCCAGCAGACAGGACCCAGCTAACTATGGCTACACCTTC
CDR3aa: CASRQDPANYGYTF

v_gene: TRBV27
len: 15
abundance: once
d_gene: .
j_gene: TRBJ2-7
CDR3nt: TGTGCCAGCAGTTTGGGCCGGGGGTTCCCCTACGAGCAGTACTTC
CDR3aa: CASSLGRGFPYEQYF

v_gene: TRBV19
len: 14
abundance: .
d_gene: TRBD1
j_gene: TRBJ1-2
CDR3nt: TGTGCCAGTAGTACTGGACAGGCGTACTATGGCTACACCTTC
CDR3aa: CASSTGQAYYGYTF

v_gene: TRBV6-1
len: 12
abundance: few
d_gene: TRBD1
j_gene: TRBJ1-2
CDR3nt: TGTGCCAGCGAGAACAGGGGGCTTGGCTACACCTTC
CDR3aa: CASENRGLGYTF

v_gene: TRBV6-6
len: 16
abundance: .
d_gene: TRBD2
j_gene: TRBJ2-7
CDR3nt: TGTGCCAGCAGTACCATCTTGACTAGCGGGAGTAACGAGCAGTACTTC
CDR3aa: CASSTILTSGSNEQYF

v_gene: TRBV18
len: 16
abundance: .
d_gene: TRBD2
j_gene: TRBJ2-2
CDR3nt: TGTGCCAGCTCACCATTAGCGGGAGGGAACACCGGGGAGCTGTTTTTT
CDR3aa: CASSPLAGGNTGELFF

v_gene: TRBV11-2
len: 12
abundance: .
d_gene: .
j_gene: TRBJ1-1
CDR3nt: TGTGCCAGTGGGACCCTTACTACTGAAGCTTTCTTT
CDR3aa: CASGTLTTEAFF

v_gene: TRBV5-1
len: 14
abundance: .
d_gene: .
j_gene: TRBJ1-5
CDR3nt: TGCGCCAGCAGCTTGTCGGGGGGGTACCAGCCCCAGCATTTT
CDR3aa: CASSLSGGYQPQHF

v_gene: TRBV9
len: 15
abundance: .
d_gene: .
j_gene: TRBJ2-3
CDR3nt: TGTGCCAGCAGCGTAGGCAGGGGATCAACAGATACGCAGTATTTT
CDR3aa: CASSVGRGSTDTQYF

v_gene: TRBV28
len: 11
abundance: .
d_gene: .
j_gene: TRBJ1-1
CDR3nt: TGTGCCAGCACGGGTAACACTGAAGCTTTCTTT
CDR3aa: CASTGNTEAFF

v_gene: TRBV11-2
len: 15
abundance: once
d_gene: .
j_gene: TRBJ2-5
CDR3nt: TGTGCCAGCAGCGCAATCAGGGGTACGGGCGAGACCCAGTACTTC
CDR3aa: CASSAIRGTGETQYF

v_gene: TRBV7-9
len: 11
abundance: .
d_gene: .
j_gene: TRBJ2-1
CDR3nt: TGTGCCAGCACGGATAGGGATGAGCAGTTCTTC
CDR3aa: CASTDRDEQFF

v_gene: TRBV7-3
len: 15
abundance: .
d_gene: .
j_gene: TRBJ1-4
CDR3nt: TGTGCCAGCAGCCTTAACGGGCGGAGGGATGAAAAACTGTTTTTT
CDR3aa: CASSLNGRRDEKLFF

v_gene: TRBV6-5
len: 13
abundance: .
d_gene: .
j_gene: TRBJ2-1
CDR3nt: TGTGCCAGCAGCTCCTCCCCGTACAATGAGCAGTTCTTC
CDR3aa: CASSSSPYNEQFF

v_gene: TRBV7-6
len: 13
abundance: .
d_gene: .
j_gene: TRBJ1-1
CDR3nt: TGTGCCAGCAGCTTTCGGGGTAACACTGAAGCTTTCTTT
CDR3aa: CASSFRGNTEAFF

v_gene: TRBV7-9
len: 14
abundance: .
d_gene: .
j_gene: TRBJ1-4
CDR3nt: TGTGCCAGCAGCTCCCGGGGTACTAATGAAAAACTGTTTTTT
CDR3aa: CASSSRGTNEKLFF

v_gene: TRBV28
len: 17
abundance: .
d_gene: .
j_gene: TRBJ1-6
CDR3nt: TGTGCCAGCAGTTTATCCGAGGCGCGTGTCCCCAATTCACCCCTCCACTTT
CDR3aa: CASSLSEARVPNSPLHF

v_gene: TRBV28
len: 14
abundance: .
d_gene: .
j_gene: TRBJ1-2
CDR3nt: TGTGCCAGCAGTCGAGAAGGGCGGACCTATGGCTACACCTTC
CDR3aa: CASSREGRTYGYTF

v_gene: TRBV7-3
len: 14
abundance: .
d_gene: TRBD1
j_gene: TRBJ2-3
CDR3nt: TGTGCCAGCAGCCCGGGACAGGGGGCGGATACGCAGTATTTT
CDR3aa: CASSPGQGADTQYF

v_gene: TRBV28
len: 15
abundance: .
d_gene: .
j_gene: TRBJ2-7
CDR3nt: TGTGCCAGCAGTTTACTACAGGGTCAGTCCTACGAGCAGTACTTC
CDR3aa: CASSLLQGQSYEQYF

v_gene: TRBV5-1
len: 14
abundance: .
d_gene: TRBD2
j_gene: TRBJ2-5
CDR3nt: TGCGCCAGCAGCATATCTAGCGGCCAAGAGACCCAGTACTTC
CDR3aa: CASSISSGQETQYF